This T cell receptor (beta chain) was found in a study of blood T cell repertoires in COVID-19. Germline loops: CDR1 SGHTA, CDR2 FQGTGA. The CDR3 loop spans 14 amino acids. V lost 2 bases and J lost 4; bases outside the gene matches: 2. Sequencing was performed with immunoSEQ multiplex PCR; in TCRdb, only in-frame clones are kept and a portion is missing. The sample has some 270,000 clones; around 89% are singletons. Participant age was roughly 18 to 95 years, and participants resided in fewer than 25 US areas. Comment on this clone: Other nucleotide sequences in the sample specify the same CDR3.

This TCR was sampled from a woman aged 25 to 39 with acute COVID-19. Sequencing used PBMCs or T cells enriched from blood (not recorded which). The chain links TRBV7-3 to TRBJ2-3; 8 nucleotides align to TRBD2. The CDR3 DNA reads as TGTGCCAGCAGCTTAGGACTAGCCGCAGATACGCAGTATTTT. Translating it yields CASSLGLAADTQYF.